The clone carrying this T cell receptor beta chain was seen more than once but under ten times. Its specificity is not known. In the library, each TCR cDNA molecule bore its own unique molecular identifier. Using its own MiXCR run on the 5' RACE reads, TCRdb lists one record per CDR3 protein. The table lists more than 30,000 distinct CDR3 sequences, 4% to 6% of them singletons. This CDR3 is built from 14 residues. Germline-derived CDR1 and CDR2 are KGHSH and LQKENI. Trimming took off 4 bases at V and 7 bases at J, with 16 bases between the two ends. The sample is drawn from a study of spatial heterogeneity in lung cancer. Overall study findings and caveats: Circulating ubiquitous expanded tumor TCRs were observed more frequently at resection than at follow-up.

Regarding time point: sample taken at primary tumor resection. Without sorting, whole RNA was sequenced from tumor, nontumor lung or frozen PBMC. The approximately 70 donors had untreated early-stage non-small cell lung cancer. The chain recombines TRBV18 with TRBJ1-2; no firm D call. Sequenced material: PBMCs, taken at surgery. This TCR came from a female donor with early-stage non-small cell lung cancer. CDR3 protein: CASSRPEGAAGYTF. In nucleotides, the CDR3 is TGTGCCAGCTCACGCCCGGAGGGAGCGGCTGGCTACACCTTC.